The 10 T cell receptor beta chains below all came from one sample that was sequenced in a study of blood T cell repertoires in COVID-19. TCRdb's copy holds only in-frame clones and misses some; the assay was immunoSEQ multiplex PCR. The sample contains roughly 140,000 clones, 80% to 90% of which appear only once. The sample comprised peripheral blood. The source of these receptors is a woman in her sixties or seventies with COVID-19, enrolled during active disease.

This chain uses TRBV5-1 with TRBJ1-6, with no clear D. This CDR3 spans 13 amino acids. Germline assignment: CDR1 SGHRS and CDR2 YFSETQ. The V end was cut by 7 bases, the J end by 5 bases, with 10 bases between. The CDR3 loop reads CASGPGDNSPLHF. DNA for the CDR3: TGCGCCAGCGGCCCCGGGGATAATTCACCCCTCCACTTT.

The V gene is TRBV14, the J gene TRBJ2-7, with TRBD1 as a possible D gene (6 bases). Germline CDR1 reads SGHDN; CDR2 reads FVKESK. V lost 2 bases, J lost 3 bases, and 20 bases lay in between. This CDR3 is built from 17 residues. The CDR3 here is CASSQYQGTVPVYEQYF. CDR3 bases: TGTGCCAGCAGCCAATACCAGGGGACGGTCCCGGTCTACGAGCAGTACTTC.

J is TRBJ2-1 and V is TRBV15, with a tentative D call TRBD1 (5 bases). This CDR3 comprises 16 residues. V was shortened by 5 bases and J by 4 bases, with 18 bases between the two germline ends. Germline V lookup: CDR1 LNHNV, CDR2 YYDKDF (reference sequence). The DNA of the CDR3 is TGTGCCACCAGCCGCGGACCTAGAAAGGGGTACAATGAGCAGTTCTTC. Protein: CATSRGPRKGYNEQFF.

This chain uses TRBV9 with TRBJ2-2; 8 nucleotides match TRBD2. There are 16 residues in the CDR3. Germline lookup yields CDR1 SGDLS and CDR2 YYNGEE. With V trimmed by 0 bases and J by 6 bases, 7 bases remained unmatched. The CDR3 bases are TGTGCCAGCAGCGTAGGTGGTAGCGGGGTCGCCGGGGAGCTGTTTTTT. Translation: CASSVGGSGVAGELFF. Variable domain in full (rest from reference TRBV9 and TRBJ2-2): DSGVTQTPKHLITATGQRVTLRCSPRSGDLSVYWYQQSLDQGLQFLIQYYNGEERAKGNILERFSAQQFPDLHSELNLSSLELGDSALYFCASSVGGSGVAGELFFGEGSRLTVL.

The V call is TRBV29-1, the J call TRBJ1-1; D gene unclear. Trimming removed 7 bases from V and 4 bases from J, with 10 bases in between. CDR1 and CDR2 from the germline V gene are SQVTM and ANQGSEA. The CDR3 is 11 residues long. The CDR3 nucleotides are TGCAGCGGCGGATCGGGCACTGAAGCTTTCTTT. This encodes CSGGSGTEAFF.

CDR3 nucleotide sequence: TGTGCCATCAGTACCACGGGGGGGGCAGGAAACACTGAAGCTTTCTTT. Protein product: CAISTTGGAGNTEAFF. The chain combines TRBV10-3 with TRBJ1-1; D possibly corresponds to TRBD1 (6 bases). The CDR3 is 16 residues long. Germline assignment: CDR1 ENHRY and CDR2 SYGVKD. V lost 5 bases and J lost 2, with 18 bases in between.

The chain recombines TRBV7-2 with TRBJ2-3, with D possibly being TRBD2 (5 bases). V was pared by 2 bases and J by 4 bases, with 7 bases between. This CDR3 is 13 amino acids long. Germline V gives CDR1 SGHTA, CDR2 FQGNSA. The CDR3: CASSLTSPDTQYF. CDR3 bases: TGTGCCAGCAGCTTAACTAGTCCAGATACGCAGTATTTT.

The CDR3 sequence is CASSLGDSRYNEQFF. CDR3 sequence (DNA): TGTGCCAGCAGCTTGGGGGACTCCCGGTACAATGAGCAGTTCTTC. The rearrangement links TRBV5-8 to TRBJ2-1; possible D gene TRBD2, 6 bases. Per germline, CDR1 SGHTS and CDR2 YDEGEE. CDR3 size: 15 residues. Trimming took 0 bases from V and 4 from J, leaving 11 bases between them. Looking up the rest from reference TRBV5-8 and TRBJ2-1 gives the full variable domain: EAGVTQSPTHLIKTRGQQATLRCSPISGHTSVYWYQQALGLGLQFLLWYDEGEERNRGNFPPRFSGRQFPNYSSELNVNALELEDSALYLCASSLGDSRYNEQFFGPGTRLTVL.

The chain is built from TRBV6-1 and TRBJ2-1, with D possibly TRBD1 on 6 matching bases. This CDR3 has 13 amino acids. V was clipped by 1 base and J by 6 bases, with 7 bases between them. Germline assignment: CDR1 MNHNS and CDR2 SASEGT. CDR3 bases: TGTGCCAGCAGTGAAGGACAGGTCAATGAGCAGTTCTTC. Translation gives CASSEGQVNEQFF.

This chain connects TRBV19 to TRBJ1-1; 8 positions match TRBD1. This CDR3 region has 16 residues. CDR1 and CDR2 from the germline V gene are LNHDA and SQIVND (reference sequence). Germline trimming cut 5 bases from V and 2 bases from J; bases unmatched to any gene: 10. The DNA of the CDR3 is TGTGCCAGTAGTCGACTCGGGACAGGCTTTAACACTGAAGCTTTCTTT. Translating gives CASSRLGTGFNTEAFF.